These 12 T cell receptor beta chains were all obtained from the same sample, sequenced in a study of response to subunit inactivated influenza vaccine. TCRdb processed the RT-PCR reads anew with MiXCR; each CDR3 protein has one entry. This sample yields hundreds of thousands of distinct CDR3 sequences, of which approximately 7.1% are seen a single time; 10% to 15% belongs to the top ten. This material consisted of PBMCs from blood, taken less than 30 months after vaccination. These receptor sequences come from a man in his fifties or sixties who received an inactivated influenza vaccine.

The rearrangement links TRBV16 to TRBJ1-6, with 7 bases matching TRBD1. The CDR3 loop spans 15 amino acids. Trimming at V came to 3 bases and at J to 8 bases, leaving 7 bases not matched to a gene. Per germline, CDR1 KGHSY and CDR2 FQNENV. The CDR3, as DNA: TGTGCCAGCAGCCAGAACAGGGGTGCGGATTCACCCCTCCACTTT. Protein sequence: CASSQNRGADSPLHF.

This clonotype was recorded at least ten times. The CDR3 bases are TGTGCCAGCACAATGAAGGGAGGGTCCTACGAGCAGTACTTC. Its protein is CASTMKGGSYEQYF. The rearrangement links TRBV27 to TRBJ2-7; 7 nucleotides align to TRBD2. The V and J ends lost 7 bases and 1 base, in that order; junction bases with no gene match: 7. The CDR3 is 14 residues long. CDR1 is MNHEY and CDR2 is SMNVEV in the germline V gene (reference sequence).

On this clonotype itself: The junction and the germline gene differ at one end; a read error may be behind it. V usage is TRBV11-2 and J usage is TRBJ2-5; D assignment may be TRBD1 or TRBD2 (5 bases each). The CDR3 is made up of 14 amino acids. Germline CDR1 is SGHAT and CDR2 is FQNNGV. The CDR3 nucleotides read TGTGCCAGCAGCTTAGTGGGGGTTGAAGAGAGCCAGTACTTC. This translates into CASSLVGVEESQYF.

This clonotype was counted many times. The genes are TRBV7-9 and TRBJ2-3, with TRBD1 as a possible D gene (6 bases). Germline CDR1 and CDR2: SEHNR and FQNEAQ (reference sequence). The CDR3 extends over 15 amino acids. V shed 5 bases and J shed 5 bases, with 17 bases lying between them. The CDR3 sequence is CASSPKHRVGDTQYF. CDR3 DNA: TGTGCCAGCAGCCCCAAACACAGGGTAGGAGATACGCAGTATTTT.

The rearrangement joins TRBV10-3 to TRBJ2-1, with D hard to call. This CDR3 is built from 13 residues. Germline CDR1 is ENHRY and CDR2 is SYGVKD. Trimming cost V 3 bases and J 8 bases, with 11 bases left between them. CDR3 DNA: TGTGCCATCAGTGACGCCCCGGACCATGAGCAGTTCTTC. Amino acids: CAISDAPDHEQFF.

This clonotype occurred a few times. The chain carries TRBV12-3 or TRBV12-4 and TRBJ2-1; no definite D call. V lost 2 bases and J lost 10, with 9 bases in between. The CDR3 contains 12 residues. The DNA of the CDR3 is TGTGCCAGCAGTTTAACGGCCCGCGAGCAGTTCTTC. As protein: CASSLTAREQFF.

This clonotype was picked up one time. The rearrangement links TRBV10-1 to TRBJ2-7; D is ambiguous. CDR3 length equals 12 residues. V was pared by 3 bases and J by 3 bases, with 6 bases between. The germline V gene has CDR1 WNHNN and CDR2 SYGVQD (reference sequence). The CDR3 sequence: CASSEEVYEQYF. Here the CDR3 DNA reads TGCGCCAGCAGTGAAGAGGTCTACGAGCAGTACTTC.

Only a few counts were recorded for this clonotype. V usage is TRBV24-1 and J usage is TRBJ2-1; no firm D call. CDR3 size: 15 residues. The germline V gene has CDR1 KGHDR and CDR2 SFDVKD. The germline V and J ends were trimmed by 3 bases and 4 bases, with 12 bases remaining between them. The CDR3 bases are TGTGCCACCAGTGATCCCCGTGGGGTTTACAATGAGCAGTTCTTC. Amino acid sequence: CATSDPRGVYNEQFF.

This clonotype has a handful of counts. In nucleotides, the CDR3 is TGTGCCAGCAGATTCGACAGGGGGCGTCGCACAGATACGCAGTATTTT. Protein sequence: CASRFDRGRRTDTQYF. The chain combines TRBV6-2 or TRBV6-3 with TRBJ2-3; 10 bases agree with TRBD1. V gave up 6 bases and J gave up 1 base; unmatched junction bases: 7. CDR1 and CDR2 from the germline V gene are MNHEY and SVGEGT. The CDR3 is made up of 16 amino acids.

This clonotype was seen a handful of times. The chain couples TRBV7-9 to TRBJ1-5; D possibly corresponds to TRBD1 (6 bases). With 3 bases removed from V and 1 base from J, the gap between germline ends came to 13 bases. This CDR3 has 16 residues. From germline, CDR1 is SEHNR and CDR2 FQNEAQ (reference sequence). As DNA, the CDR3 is TGTGCCAGCAGCTTTAGCGGGCAGGGGAGCAATCAGCCCCAGCATTTT. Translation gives CASSFSGQGSNQPQHF.

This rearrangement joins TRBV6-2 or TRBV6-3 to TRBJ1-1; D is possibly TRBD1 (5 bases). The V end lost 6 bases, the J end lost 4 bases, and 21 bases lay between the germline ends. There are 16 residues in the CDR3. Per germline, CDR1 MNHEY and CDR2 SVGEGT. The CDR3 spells CASRYPDKLMGTEAFF. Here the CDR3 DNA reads TGTGCCAGCAGATACCCGGACAAGTTAATGGGCACTGAAGCTTTCTTT.

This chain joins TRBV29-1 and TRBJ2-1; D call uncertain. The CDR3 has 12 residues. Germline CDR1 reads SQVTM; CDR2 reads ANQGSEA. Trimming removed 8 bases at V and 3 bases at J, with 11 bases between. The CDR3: CSIRTDYNEQFF. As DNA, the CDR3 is TGCAGCATTCGGACGGACTACAATGAGCAGTTCTTC.